This T cell receptor (beta chain) came from a study of PD-1 blockade in classical Hodgkin lymphoma. The CDR3 covers 13 residues. The germline V gene encodes CDR1 SGDLS and CDR2 YYNGEE. Trimming left V 0 bases short and J 2 bases short, with 5 bases between. This table comes from immunoSEQ multiplex PCR, and its TCRdb copy is limited to in-frame clones, with some not included. This sample yields more than 95,000 clones, of which 89% are seen a single time; 19% belongs to the top ten. The study, taken as a whole, reports: Prior therapy or disease activity may underlie the repertoire differences, whose causes remain undefined. Relapsed/refractory patients reportedly had lower baseline diversity than newly diagnosed patients. CD4+ TCR diversity rose significantly by C4D1, and CD8+ TCR diversity did not.

Time point given: cycle 4 day 1 (C4D1), after 6 weeks of nivolumab. Relapse after autologous stem cell transplantation occurred in every patient, and brentuximab vedotin exposure varied. Complete response, partial response or progressive disease was each patient's best response. For this clone: Its antigen is not identified.

This sample comprised peripheral blood mononuclear cells (PBMCs), obtained before the fourth cycle of nivolumab. The V gene is TRBV9, the J gene TRBJ1-2, with unresolved D. The TCR comes from a human donor with classical Hodgkin lymphoma. CDR3 DNA sequence: TGTGCCAGCAGCGTAGGGACGAACTATGGCTACACCTTC. Translated, it gives CASSVGTNYGYTF.